This TCR beta chain stems from a study of cytomegalovirus exposure and HLA in healthy donors. PCR employed 60 Vbeta and 13 Jbeta primers. Clones were sequenced by immunoSEQ multiplex PCR, and TCRdb holds only the in-frame ones, with some missing. The table includes around 140,000 clones, around 78% detected once. The CDR3 has 13 residues. Germline V gene lookup returns CDR1 MRHNA and CDR2 SNTAGT. Trimming removed 5 bases at V and 4 bases at J, with 11 bases between. Notes on this clone: The antigen remains unidentified.

General study results and limits: It is likely that the observed cluster of highly shared sequence variants was a sequencing artifact. Segments of the TCR beta V type were, in most cases, productive about 87% or about 30% of the time in an earlier analysis.

V is TRBV6-4 and J is TRBJ1-1; TRBD1 might be the D (6 bases). The sequenced sample consisted of PBMCs. This clonotype originated in a woman between 18 and 29 years old in good health and CMV-seropositive. CDR3 DNA sequence: TGTGCCAGCAGTCGGACAGAGGGCACTGAAGCTTTCTTT. This translates into CASSRTEGTEAFF.